The rows below give T cell receptor beta chains drawn from one sample of a study of Graves' ophthalmopathy and Graves' hyperthyroidism. From the multiplex PCR reads, TCRdb called clonotypes with MiXCR, one entry per CDR3 protein. The data hold around 1.1 million distinct CDR3 sequences, with 35% to 40% observed a single time. Material: peripheral blood or thyroid tissue (not recorded which). These TCRs come from an adult man with Graves' hyperthyroidism. Both conserved end residues are part of each CDR3. The order of the fields is J gene, D gene, clone size, V gene, CDR3 DNA, CDR3 protein. A D gene is named only where the DNA matches it firmly. Clone size is shown for a subset of rows, as once, few, many or a class of expanded clone.

TRBJ1-6 NA many TRBV12-3/TRBV12-4 TGTGCCAGCAGCTTTCGGGATAATTCACCCCTCCACTTT CASSFRDNSPLHF
TRBJ2-3 TRBD1 once TRBV7-9 TGTGCCAGCAGCTCGCATTCCGGGACAGGGCGGACAGATACGCAGTATTTT CASSSHSGTGRTDTQYF
TRBJ2-7 NA NA TRBV14 TGTGCCAGCAGCCAAGATACCCACGGCTACGAGCAGTACTTC CASSQDTHGYEQYF
TRBJ2-7 NA few TRBV29-1 TGCAGCGTTGAAGCAGGGGACACCTCCTACGAGCAGTACTTC CSVEAGDTSYEQYF
TRBJ2-7 NA NA TRBV28 TGTGCCAGCAGGACCGGGACACCGTACGAGCAGTACTTC CASRTGTPYEQYF
TRBJ1-4 NA once TRBV9 TGTGCCAGCAGCAGCGACAGTCGCAAAAATGAAAAACTGTTTTTT CASSSDSRKNEKLFF
TRBJ1-6 TRBD1 few TRBV28 TGTGCCAGCAGTTCCTCGGGACAGGGGCATTCACCCCTCCACTTT CASSSSGQGHSPLHF
TRBJ2-7 TRBD2 NA TRBV7-8 TGTGCCAGCAGCTTACGGGCGGGAGAATTAGGCTACGAGCAGTACTTC CASSLRAGELGYEQYF
TRBJ2-7 TRBD1 many TRBV7-2 TGTGCCAGCAGCTTGACAGGGGGAAAGCCTTCGTACGAGCAGTACTTC CASSLTGGKPSYEQYF
TRBJ2-7 NA many TRBV12-3/TRBV12-4 TGTGCCAGCGCGCGGGGACACGGACCCTACGAGCAGTACTTC CASARGHGPYEQYF
TRBJ2-2 TRBD2 NA TRBV2 TGTGCCAGTGCAGCGGGAGGTAACGGGGAGCTGTTTTTT CASAAGGNGELFF
TRBJ2-7 NA NA TRBV11-2 TGTGCCAGCAGCTTTCCTGGGCGTGAGCAGCACTTC CASSFPGREQHF
TRBJ1-5 TRBD1 few TRBV27 TGTGCCAGCGGGGACAGTTACAATCAGCCCCAGCATTTT CASGDSYNQPQHF
TRBJ2-7 NA NA TRBV2 TGTGCCAGCAGTCAGGGGGGGACAGGCACCTACGAGCAGTACTTC CASSQGGTGTYEQYF
TRBJ2-7 NA many TRBV5-1 TGCGCCAGCAGCTTGGCCAAAGGGACTGGAAGGTCCTACGAGCAGTACTTC CASSLAKGTGRSYEQYF
TRBJ1-1 NA many TRBV24-1 TGTGCCACCCTCTTTACCCGACGAGCCAAAGCAAAAAACACTGAAGCTTTCTTT CATLFTRRAKAKNTEAFF
TRBJ1-6 NA many TRBV7-8 TGTGCCAGCAGCTCGACAGTAGCGGATTCACCCCTCCACTTT CASSSTVADSPLHF
TRBJ1-5 NA many TRBV2 TGTGCCAGCAGTAAGGACCGAAATAGCAATCAGCCCCAGCATTTT CASSKDRNSNQPQHF
TRBJ1-2 TRBD1 NA TRBV7-2 TGTGCCAGCAGCTTGGCAGGGGGCGAGAACTATGGCTACACCTTC CASSLAGGENYGYTF
TRBJ2-7 NA few TRBV2 TGTGCCAGCAGAGTGGAAAGGGTGGCTATGTACGAGCAGTACTTC CASRVERVAMYEQYF
TRBJ2-7 NA many TRBV7-2 TGTGCCAGCAGCGAGATGCAGGGGAGAAGTGGCGAGCAGTACTTC CASSEMQGRSGEQYF
TRBJ2-2 NA many TRBV7-3 TGTGCCAGCAGCTCAGGAGCCTCGGGCACCGGGGAGCTGTTTTTT CASSSGASGTGELFF
TRBJ2-7 NA NA TRBV20-1 TGCAGTGCTACCGGGGTCCACGAGCAGTACTTC CSATGVHEQYF